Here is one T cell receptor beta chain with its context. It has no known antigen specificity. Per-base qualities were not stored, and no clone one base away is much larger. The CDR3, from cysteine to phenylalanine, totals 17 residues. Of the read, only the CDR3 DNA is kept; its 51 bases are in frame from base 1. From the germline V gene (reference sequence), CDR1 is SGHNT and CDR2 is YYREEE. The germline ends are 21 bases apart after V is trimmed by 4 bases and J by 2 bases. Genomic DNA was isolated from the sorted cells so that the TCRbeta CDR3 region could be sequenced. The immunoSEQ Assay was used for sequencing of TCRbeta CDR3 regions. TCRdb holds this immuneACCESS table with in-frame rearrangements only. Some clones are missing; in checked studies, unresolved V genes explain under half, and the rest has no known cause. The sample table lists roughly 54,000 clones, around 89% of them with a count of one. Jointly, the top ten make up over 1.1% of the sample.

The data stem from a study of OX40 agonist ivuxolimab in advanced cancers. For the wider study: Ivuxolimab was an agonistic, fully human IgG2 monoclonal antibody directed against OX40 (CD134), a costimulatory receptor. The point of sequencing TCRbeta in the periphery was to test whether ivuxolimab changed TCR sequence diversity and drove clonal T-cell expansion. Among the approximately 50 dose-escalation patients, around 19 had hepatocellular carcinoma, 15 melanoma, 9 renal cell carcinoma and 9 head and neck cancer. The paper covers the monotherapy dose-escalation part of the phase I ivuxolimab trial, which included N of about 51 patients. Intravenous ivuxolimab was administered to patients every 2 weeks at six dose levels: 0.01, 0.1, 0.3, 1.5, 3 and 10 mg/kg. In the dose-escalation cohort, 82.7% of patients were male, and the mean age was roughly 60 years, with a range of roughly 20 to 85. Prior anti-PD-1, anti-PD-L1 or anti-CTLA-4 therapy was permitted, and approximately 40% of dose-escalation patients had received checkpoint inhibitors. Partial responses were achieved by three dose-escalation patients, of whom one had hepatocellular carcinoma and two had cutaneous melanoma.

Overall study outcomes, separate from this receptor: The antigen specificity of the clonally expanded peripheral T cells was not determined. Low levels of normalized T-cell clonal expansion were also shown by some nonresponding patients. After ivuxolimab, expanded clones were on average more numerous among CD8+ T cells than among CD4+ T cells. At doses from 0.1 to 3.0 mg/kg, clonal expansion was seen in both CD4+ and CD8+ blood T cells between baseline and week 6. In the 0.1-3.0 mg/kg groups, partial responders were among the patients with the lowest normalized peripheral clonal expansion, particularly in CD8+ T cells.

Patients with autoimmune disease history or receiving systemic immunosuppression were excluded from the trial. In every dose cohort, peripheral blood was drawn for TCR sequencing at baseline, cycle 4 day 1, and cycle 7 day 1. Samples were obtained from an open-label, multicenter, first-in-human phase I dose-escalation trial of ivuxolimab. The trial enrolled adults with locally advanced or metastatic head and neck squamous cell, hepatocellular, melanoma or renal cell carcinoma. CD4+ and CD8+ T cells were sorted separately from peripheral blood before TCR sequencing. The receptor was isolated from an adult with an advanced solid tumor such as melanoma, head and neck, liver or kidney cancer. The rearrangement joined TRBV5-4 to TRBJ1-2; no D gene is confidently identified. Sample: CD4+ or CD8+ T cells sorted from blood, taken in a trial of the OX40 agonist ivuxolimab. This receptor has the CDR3 CASSQVPSNHLNYGYTF. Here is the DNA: TGTGCCAGCAGCCAGGTCCCTTCAAACCACCTAAACTATGGCTACACCTTC.